The clone carrying this T cell receptor (beta chain) was observed many times. The antigen is not known. This sample stems from a study of T cell repertoires in cytomegalovirus infection. The overall study: Signatures in public TCR beta sequences pointed to both CMV infection and matching HLA type.

Study findings and constraints: Accumulated public TCR beta family frequency recognized individuals carrying CMV together with the relevant HLA. The study found HLA-C-restricted CMV-specific TCR beta clonotypes dominating the ex vivo response.

V was pared by 5 bases and J by 6 bases, with 17 bases between. The germline gives CDR1 LNHNV, CDR2 YYDKDF (reference sequence). The CDR3 runs to 14 residues. In TCRdb, the reads were re-called with MiXCR into one record per CDR3 protein. The repertoire holds 150,000 to 200,000 distinct CDR3 sequences, with around an eighth as singletons. The sample was PBMCs. This sequence originates from a human donor in good health (CMV status not recorded). Some clones in this sample may be carry-over from other donors' samples. This rearrangement joins TRBV15 to TRBJ2-7, with D maybe TRBD1 (5 bases). The CDR3 region has the DNA TGTGCCACCAGCCCTCTATCTACAGGCAGCGAGCAGTACTTC. This sequence encodes CATSPLSTGSEQYF.